This T cell receptor (beta chain) came from a study of blood T cell repertoires in COVID-19. This clone was detected once. Other DNA sequences within the sample encode an identical CDR3. Cohort assignment relied on participant-reported clinical history. Here immunoSEQ multiplex PCR was the method, and the copy in TCRdb shows in-frame clones only, minus some. The sample lists approximately 360,000 clones, 85% to 90% occurring once. The CDR3 spans 12 residues. V lost 6 bases and J 6 bases, leaving 9 bases between the germline ends. Germline V gene data show CDR1 as SNHLY and CDR2 as FYNNEI. The origin of this receptor is a woman younger than 45 with acute COVID-19. The sequencing input was PBMCs or T cells enriched from blood (not recorded which). This sequence joins TRBV2 and TRBJ2-1; D possibly corresponds to TRBD1 (5 bases). CDR3 DNA: TGTGCCAGCAGCGGCCAGGGCAATGAGCAGTTCTTC. This translates into CASSGQGNEQFF.